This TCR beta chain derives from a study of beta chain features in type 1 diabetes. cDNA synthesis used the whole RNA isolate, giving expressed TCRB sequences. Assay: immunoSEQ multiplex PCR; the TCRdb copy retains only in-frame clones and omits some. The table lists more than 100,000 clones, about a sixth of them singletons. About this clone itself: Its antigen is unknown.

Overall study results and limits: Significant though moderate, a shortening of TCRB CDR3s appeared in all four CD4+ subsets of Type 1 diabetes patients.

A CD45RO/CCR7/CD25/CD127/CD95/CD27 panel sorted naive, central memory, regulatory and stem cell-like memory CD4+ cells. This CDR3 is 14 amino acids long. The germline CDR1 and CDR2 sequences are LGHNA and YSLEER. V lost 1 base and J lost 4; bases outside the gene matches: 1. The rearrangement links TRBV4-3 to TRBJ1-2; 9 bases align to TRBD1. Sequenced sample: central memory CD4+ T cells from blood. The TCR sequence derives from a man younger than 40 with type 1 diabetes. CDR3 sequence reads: CASSQGDRAYGYTF. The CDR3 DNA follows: TGCGCCAGCAGCCAAGGGGACAGGGCCTATGGCTACACCTTC.